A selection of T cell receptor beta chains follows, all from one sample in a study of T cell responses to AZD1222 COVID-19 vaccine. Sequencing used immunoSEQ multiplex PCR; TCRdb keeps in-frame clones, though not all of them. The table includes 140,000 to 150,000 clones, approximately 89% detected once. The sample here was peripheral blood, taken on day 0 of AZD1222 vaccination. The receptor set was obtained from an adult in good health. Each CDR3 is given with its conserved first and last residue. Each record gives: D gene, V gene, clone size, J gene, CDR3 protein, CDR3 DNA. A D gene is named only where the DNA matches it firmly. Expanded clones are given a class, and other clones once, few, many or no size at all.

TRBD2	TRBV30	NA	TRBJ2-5	CAWSPMGGSKETQYF	TGTGCCTGGAGTCCCATGGGGGGGTCTAAGGAGACCCAGTACTTC
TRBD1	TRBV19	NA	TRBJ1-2	CASSLVGTATQSRF	TGTGCCAGTAGCCTGGTGGGGACAGCGACCCAATCCCGCTTC
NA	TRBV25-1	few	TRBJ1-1	CASSAYRGNTEAFF	TGTGCCAGCAGTGCGTACCGAGGCAACACTGAAGCTTTCTTT
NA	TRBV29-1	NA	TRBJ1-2	CSVGGGGDYGYTF	TGCAGCGTTGGGGGGGGAGGCGATTATGGCTACACCTTC
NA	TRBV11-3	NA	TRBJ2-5	CASSFGGAKETQYF	TGTGCCAGCAGCTTTGGGGGGGCTAAAGAGACCCAGTACTTC
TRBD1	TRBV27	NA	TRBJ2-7	CASSSAAGTGYEQYF	TGTGCCAGCAGTTCGGCTGCCGGGACAGGGTACGAGCAGTACTTC
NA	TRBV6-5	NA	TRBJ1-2	CASSLFEGDYGYTF	TGTGCCAGCAGTTTATTCGAGGGGGACTATGGCTACACCTTC
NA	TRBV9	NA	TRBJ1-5	CASSVDPDQPQHF	TGTGCCAGCAGCGTAGATCCAGATCAGCCCCAGCATTTT
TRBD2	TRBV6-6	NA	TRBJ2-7	CASDGLAGGYSYEQYF	TGTGCCAGCGACGGGCTAGCGGGGGGCTACTCCTACGAGCAGTACTTC
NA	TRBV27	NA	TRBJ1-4	CASSLYSPPRTNEKLFF	TGTGCCAGCAGTTTATATTCCCCGCCGAGAACTAATGAAAAACTGTTTTTT
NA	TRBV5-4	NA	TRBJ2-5	CASSLGSAQETQYF	TGTGCCAGCAGCTTGGGATCAGCTCAAGAGACCCAGTACTTC
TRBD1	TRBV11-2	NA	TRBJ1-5	CASSRDRGDQPQHF	TGTGCCAGCAGCCGGGACAGGGGAGATCAGCCCCAGCATTTT
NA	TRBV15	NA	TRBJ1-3	CATSREAGANTIYF	TGTGCCACCAGCAGAGAAGCAGGGGCTAACACCATATATTTT
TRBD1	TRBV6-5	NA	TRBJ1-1	CASSYSQGGGTEAFF	TGTGCCAGCAGTTACTCGCAAGGGGGCGGCACTGAAGCTTTCTTT
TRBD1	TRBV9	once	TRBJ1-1	CASSGDRVGTEAFF	TGTGCCAGCAGCGGGGACAGGGTGGGCACTGAAGCTTTCTTT
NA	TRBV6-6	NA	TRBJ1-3	CASSYEQGRMRNTIYF	TGTGCCAGCAGTTATGAACAGGGTCGAATGAGAAACACCATATATTTT
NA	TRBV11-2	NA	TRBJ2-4	CASSLRSSGLGNIQYF	TGTGCCAGCAGCCTTAGATCTTCAGGGCTGGGAAACATTCAGTACTTC
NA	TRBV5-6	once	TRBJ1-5	CASSPQGRQAQHF	TGTGCCAGCAGCCCTCAGGGGAGGCAGGCCCAGCATTTT
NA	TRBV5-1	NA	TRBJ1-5	CASSYGGSPNQPQHF	TGCGCCAGCAGCTACGGTGGCAGCCCCAATCAGCCCCAGCATTTT
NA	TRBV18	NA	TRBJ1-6	CASSSSRQDRGNSPLHF	TGTGCCAGCTCATCCTCTCGACAGGACCGAGGTAATTCACCCCTCCACTTT
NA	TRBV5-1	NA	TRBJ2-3	CASSLTTDTQYF	TGCGCCAGCAGCCTGACCACAGATACGCAGTATTTT
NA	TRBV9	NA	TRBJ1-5	CASSVDGTENQPQHF	TGTGCCAGCAGCGTAGACGGGACTGAGAATCAGCCCCAGCATTTT